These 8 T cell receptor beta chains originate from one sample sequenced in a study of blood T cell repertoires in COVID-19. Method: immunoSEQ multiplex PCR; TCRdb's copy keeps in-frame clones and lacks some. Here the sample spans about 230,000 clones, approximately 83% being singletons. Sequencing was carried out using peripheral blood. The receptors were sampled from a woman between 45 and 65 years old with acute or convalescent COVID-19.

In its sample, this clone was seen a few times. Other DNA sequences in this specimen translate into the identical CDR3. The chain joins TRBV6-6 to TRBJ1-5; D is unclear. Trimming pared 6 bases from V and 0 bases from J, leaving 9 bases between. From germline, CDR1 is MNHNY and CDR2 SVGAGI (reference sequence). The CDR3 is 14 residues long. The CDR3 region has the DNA TGTGCCAGCAGAGCGGGTAATAGCAATCAGCCCCAGCATTTT. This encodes CASRAGNSNQPQHF.

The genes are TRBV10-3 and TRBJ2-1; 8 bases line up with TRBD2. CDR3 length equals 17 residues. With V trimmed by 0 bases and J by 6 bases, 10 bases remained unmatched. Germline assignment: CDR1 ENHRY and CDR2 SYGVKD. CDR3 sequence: CAISESGAGTSRNEQFF. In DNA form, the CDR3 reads TGTGCCATCAGTGAGTCGGGAGCCGGGACTAGTCGCAATGAGCAGTTCTTC.

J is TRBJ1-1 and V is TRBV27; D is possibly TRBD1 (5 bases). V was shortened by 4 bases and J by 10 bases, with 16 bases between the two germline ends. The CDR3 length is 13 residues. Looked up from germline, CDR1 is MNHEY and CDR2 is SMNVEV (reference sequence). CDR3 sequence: CASSSPGHHRAFF. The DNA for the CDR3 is TGTGCCAGCAGTTCCCCCGGACACCACCGAGCTTTCTTT.

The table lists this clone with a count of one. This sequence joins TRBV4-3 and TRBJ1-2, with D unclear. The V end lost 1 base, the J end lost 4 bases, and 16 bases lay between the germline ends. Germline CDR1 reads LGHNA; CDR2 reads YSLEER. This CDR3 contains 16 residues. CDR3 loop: CASSQGATGIGYGYTF. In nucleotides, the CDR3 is TGCGCCAGCAGCCAAGGGGCCACGGGGATCGGCTATGGCTACACCTTC.

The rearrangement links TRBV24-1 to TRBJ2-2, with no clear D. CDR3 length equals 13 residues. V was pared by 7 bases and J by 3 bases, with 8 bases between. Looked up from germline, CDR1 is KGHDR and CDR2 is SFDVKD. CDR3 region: CATRLTDTGELFF. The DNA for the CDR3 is TGTGCCACCAGGCTCACGGACACCGGGGAGCTGTTTTTT.

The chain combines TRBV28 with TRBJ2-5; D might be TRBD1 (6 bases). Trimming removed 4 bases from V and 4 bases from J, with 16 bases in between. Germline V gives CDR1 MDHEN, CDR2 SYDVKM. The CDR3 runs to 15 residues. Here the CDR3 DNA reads TGTGCCAGCAGTTCCCGAGGCGGCAGGGGAGAGACCCAGTACTTC. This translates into CASSSRGGRGETQYF.

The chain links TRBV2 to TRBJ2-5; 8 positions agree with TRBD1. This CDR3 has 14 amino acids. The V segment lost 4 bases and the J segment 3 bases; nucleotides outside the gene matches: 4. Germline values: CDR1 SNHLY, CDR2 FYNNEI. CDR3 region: CASSGQGLEETQYF. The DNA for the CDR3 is TGTGCCAGCAGTGGACAGGGGCTAGAAGAGACCCAGTACTTC.

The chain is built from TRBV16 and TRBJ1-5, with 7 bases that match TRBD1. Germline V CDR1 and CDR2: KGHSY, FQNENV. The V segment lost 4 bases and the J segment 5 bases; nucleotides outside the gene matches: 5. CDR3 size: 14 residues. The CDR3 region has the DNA TGTGCCAGCAGCCGGACGGGGACAGATCAGCCCCAGCATTTT. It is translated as CASSRTGTDQPQHF.